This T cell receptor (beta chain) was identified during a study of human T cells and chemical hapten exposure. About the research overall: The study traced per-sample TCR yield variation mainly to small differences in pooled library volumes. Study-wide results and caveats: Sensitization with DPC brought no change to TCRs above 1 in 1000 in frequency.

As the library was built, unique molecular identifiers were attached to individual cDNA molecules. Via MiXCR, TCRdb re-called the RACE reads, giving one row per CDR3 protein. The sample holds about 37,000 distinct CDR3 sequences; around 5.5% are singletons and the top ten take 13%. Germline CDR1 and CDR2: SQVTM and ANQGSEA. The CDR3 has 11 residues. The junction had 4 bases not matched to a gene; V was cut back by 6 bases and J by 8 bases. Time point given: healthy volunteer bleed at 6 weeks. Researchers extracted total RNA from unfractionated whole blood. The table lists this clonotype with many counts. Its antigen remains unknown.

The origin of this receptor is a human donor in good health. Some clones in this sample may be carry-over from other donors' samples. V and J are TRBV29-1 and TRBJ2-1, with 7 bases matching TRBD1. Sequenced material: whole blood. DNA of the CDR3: TGCAGCGTCGCCACAGGGGATGAGCAGTTCTTC. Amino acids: CSVATGDEQFF.